This record concerns one TCR beta chain sequence. Its target antigen remains unknown. No much larger clone is present one base from it, and per-base qualities are unavailable. From its cysteine to its phenylalanine, the CDR3 spans 18 amino acids. Solely the CDR3 DNA is kept, with 54 bases framed from the first base. Via the germline V gene (reference sequence), CDR1 is LNHDA and CDR2 SQIVND. The germline ends are 24 bases apart after V is trimmed by 3 bases and J by 5 bases. This sample's time point label indicates: baseline before first vaccination. The vaccinee samples were drawn from two UK trials, COV001 and COV002, one of which was a single-blind randomized controlled phase 2/3 trial testing AZD1222 (ChAdOx1 nCoV-19) in healthy adults. For TCRbeta chain sequencing, PBMC samples were collected from trial participants at day 0 and at day 28 after the second dose. The data belong to a study of T cell responses to AZD1222 COVID-19 vaccine (dated by TCRdb to the early 2020s). Study-level background: AZD1222 recipients whose second dose came at about 4 weeks and those whose second dose came at about 12 weeks were combined into one group, since spike-specific TCR depth and breadth did not differ between the two schedules. TCR sequencing was performed for roughly 240 trial participants, of whom about 200 were given two doses of AZD1222 and some 25 were given two doses of MenACWY control vaccine. Enrollment into the trials was organized by age into subgroups of 18-55, 56-69 and 70-plus years, and those subgroups contained about 150, 27 and 61 TCR-sequenced participants, respectively. General study outcomes and caveats: Vaccine-associated CD4 TCRs spanned the whole spike protein, with dominant responses in regions 160-218 and 743-854. After two AZD1222 doses, both the breadth and the depth of spike-specific TCRs were significantly higher than at day 0 and than in MenACWY recipients. Reportedly, almost half of the unique spike-specific TCRs recognized epitopes lying outside the regions that are mutated in the B.1.351 and B.1.1.7 variants. Conclusions about previously exposed vaccinees are limited, since just six or seven AZD1222 recipients were seropositive for SARS-CoV-2 at baseline. The 56-69-year group was small, and its depth increase did not reach significance, likely because of low power. Because no day 14 peak-response samples were available, the repertoires could be characterized only after the peak T cell response. Participants were mostly white British and included more females than males, and it was suggested by the authors that clonal diversity may have been underestimated.

The CDR3 regions of human TCRbeta chains were subjected to immunosequencing. The authors' analysis ran thus. TCRs in the repertoires were matched against a reference library of SARS-CoV-2-specific TCRs that had been generated with the MIRA antigen-specificity platform. Breadth meant the fraction of unique TCRs that were SARS-CoV-2-associated, whereas depth meant the fraction of total T cells that were SARS-CoV-2-associated. Using the MIRA data, each spike-specific TCR was assigned both to the spike region to which the TCR was reactive and to a CD4 or CD8 class. Log10-transformed breadth and depth values were compared by one-way ANOVA with Sidak's multiple comparisons tests. TCRdb took over this immuneACCESS table, retaining in-frame rearrangements with V and J assigned. Such tables are incomplete; in checked studies, under half of the missing clones stem from an unresolved V gene, and the remainder is unexplained. D and trimming come from the DNA, and the V and J calls and clone size come from that table. This sample lists 100,000 to 150,000 clones; about 82% were detected once. The ten largest clones represent approximately 12% of the sample.

The source was peripheral blood, collected on day 0 of AZD1222 vaccination. This TCR derives from an adult in good health. The rearranged chain carries TRBV19 and TRBJ2-3; too little of a D gene remains to name it. Here the CDR3 is given as CASSMMFWAGTREDTQYF. The DNA sequence follows: TGTGCCAGTAGTATGATGTTCTGGGCAGGAACCCGCGAAGATACGCAGTATTTT.